Each of the 2 T cell receptor beta chains below was sequenced from the same sample in a study of human T cells and chemical hapten exposure (dated by TCRdb to the early 2020s). Receptor amplification or capture employed RACE. The sequencing machine was a NextSeq 500. Clones were called with MiXCR by TCRdb after fastp trimmed the public reads at Q25, and only in-frame beta chains were retained. Every entry covers one CDR3 protein and lists the most common genes and DNA from its rows. Counted in this sample were some 90,000 distinct CDR3 sequences; 11% of them appeared once. More than 3% of the sample goes to the ten largest clones. This sample's time point label indicates: patch test 2, 6 weeks after DPC sensitization. The intended sense of this specimen's treatment or condition label: therapeutic diphenylcyclopropenone sensitization with weekly scalp DPC. The input for sequencing was whole blood, taken in connection with sensitization to the hapten diphenylcyclopropenone (DPC). The source of these receptors is a woman aged 40-49 years with alopecia areata. Some clones in this sample may be carry-over from other donors' samples.

This chain's CDR3 is CASSPPTGTQYF. The DNA for the CDR3 is TGTGCCAGCAGCCCCCCGACGGGGACCCAGTACTTC. V gene TRBV11-3 combines with J gene TRBJ2-5; D is unclear. The germline V gene encodes CDR1 SGHNT and CDR2 YENEEA. The CDR3 spans 12 residues. The V end was cut by 5 bases, the J end by 7 bases, with 11 bases between.

The table lists this clonotype with many counts. This chain connects TRBV7-2 to TRBJ1-1, with a possible D match to TRBD1 (6 bases). V lost 2 bases and J 4 bases, leaving 14 bases between the germline ends. The germline CDR1 and CDR2 sequences are SGHTA and FQGNSA. This CDR3 is built from 15 residues. CDR3: CASSLHRVGGTEAFF. The CDR3 DNA follows: TGTGCCAGCAGCTTACACAGGGTCGGGGGCACTGAAGCTTTCTTT.